What follows is one T cell receptor (beta chain) and its context. Its antigen is undetermined. V lost 5 bases and J lost 5; bases outside the gene matches: 15. This CDR3 has 16 residues. CDR1 is SGHVS and CDR2 is FQNEAQ in the germline V gene. Noted time point: after dendritic cell vaccination, including at tumor progression/relapse. The record originates from a study of glioma-infiltrating T cells after dendritic cell vaccination. Across the whole study: Between about 2002 and 2012, patients got autologous tumor lysate-pulsed dendritic cell vaccines.

General observations from the study: Few patients contributed both blood and tumor specimens.

Amplification used 60 V beta primers and 13 J beta primers. Generated by immunoSEQ multiplex PCR, the TCRdb table keeps only in-frame clones and is missing some. The sample includes 100,000 or so clones, around 87% of them seen just once. The TCR sequence derives from a human donor with glioblastoma. J is TRBJ2-7 and V is TRBV7-8, with TRBD1 identical over 7 bases. The specimen comprised blood, sampled after dendritic cell vaccination. The CDR3 bases are TGTGCCAGCAGCCCCGAATCCCGACAGGGATACCACGAGCAGTACTTC. It encodes CASSPESRQGYHEQYF.